This TCR beta chain was obtained from a study of human T cells and chemical hapten exposure. This clonotype was counted between two and nine times. Time point here: patch test 1, 2 weeks after DPC sensitization. Treatment denoted: therapeutic diphenylcyclopropenone sensitization with weekly scalp DPC. Via MiXCR, TCRdb re-called the RACE reads, giving one row per CDR3 protein. The sample holds about 120,000 distinct CDR3 sequences; roughly 13% are singletons and the top ten take roughly 0.92%. The origin of this receptor is a man aged 18-30 years with alopecia areata. Some clones in this sample may be carry-over from other donors' samples. Specimen: whole blood, collected in connection with sensitization to the hapten diphenylcyclopropenone (DPC).

The CDR3 is CASSIGYGYTF. For the CDR3, the DNA is TGTGCCAGCAGTATCGGCTATGGCTACACCTTC. This rearrangement joins TRBV12-3 or TRBV12-4 to TRBJ1-2; D is ambiguous. This CDR3 is 11 amino acids long. Trimming stripped 5 bases from V and 4 bases from J, with 5 bases between.